The T cell receptor (beta chain) under discussion was sequenced for a study of graft-versus-host responses after intestinal transplantation (dated by TCRdb to the early 2020s). About the investigation overall: Multivisceral, liver-intestinal, or isolated intestinal transplants were received by the recipients. A cohort of 24 intestinal transplant recipients, including one retransplant, was enrolled, and a few patients lacking pretransplant specimens were excluded. Rather than being sequenced by the commercial service, samples from a few later patients were sequenced in-house on an Illumina MiSeq and processed with MiXCR. A peak of at least 4% donor T cells among recipient peripheral blood mononuclear cells was the definition used for donor T cell macrochimerism. After intestinal transplantation, graft-versus-host and host-versus-graft alloreactive T cell clones in the graft, circulation and bone marrow were tracked using bulk TCR-beta CDR3 sequencing. Every recipient was given anti-thymocyte globulin induction, followed by approximately 3 years of maintenance tacrolimus and steroids. Alloreactive clones were identified by sequencing pre-transplant mixed lymphocyte reaction products and comparing these products with unstimulated pre-transplant donor and recipient T cells.

This sample's time point label indicates: cells obtained before transplantation from donor or recipient. CD3+CD4+ and CD3+CD8+ populations were FACS-sorted from unstimulated pre-transplant donor and recipient cells taken from spleen or lymph nodes. Libraries were constructed by the immunoSEQ multiplex PCR assay. For most patients, genomic DNA was isolated with the Qiagen DNeasy Blood and Tissue Kit and sent frozen to Adaptive Biotechnologies for TCR sequencing. Adaptive Biotechnologies carried out high-throughput TCR-beta CDR3 sequencing of genomic DNA for most patients. From the authors' description of their analysis: TCR sequencing data for more than 15 patients were retrieved from Adaptive's ImmunoSEQ software; three other patients were processed with MiXCR and VDJtools. To correct CD4 versus CD8 sorting errors, any sequence found in both subsets at a frequency ratio below 5:1 was removed. CDR3 nucleotide sequences shared between donor and recipient were removed because their origin could not be assigned. Alloreactive clones required at least 2-fold expansion over unstimulated cells and minimum CFSE-low frequency of 0.002% (template counts) or 0.001% (read counts). Clones were considered mappable if detected in sequenced pre-transplant spleen, lymph node, or MLR CFSE-low populations of the donor or recipient. Cumulative frequency of alloreactive clones was calculated as a percentage of all sequences weighted by copy number. TCRdb provides this immuneACCESS table in a form limited to in-frame rearrangements. Some clones are lacking; in checked studies, under half of them reflect an unresolved V gene, and why the rest are absent is not known. The V and J calls and clone size are taken from that table; D and trimming were inferred from the DNA. The sample table holds some 87,000 clones, of which 90% to 95% were seen once. The ten biggest clones cover around 1.1% of the sample.

The CDR3 runs 14 amino acids, cysteine and phenylalanine included. Of the read, only the CDR3 DNA is kept; its 42 bases are in frame from base 1. Based on the germline V gene, the CDR1 and CDR2 sequences are SGHVS and FQNEAQ. V is pared back by 3 bases and J by 5 bases, with 11 bases lying between the germline termini. Details on this clone: Its antigen specificity is not known. No clone much larger than this one lies a single base away; base qualities are absent.

Overall study outcomes, separate from this receptor: In the allografts of patients with donor T cell macrochimerism, GvH to HvG T cell clonal ratios were high. GvH clones were found in recipient bone marrow, and some of the GvH clones appeared earlier in ileal mucosa or blood, which is consistent with an intestinal mucosal origin. Peak levels of circulating GvH clones were associated with declines in HvG clones early after transplant. The relatively low number and heterogeneity of intestinal transplant patients limited the conclusions.

The sample consisted of unstimulated CD8+ T cells sorted from spleen or lymph node cells, taken before transplant. The sequence was collected from a human donor who was the organ donor for an intestinal transplant. The sequence joins TRBV7-8 to TRBJ1-5; TRBD1 could be the D gene, as 6 bases match. The CDR3 loop reads CASSLWGLDQPQHF. The sequenced DNA is TGTGCCAGCAGCTTGTGGGGGCTCGATCAGCCCCAGCATTTT.